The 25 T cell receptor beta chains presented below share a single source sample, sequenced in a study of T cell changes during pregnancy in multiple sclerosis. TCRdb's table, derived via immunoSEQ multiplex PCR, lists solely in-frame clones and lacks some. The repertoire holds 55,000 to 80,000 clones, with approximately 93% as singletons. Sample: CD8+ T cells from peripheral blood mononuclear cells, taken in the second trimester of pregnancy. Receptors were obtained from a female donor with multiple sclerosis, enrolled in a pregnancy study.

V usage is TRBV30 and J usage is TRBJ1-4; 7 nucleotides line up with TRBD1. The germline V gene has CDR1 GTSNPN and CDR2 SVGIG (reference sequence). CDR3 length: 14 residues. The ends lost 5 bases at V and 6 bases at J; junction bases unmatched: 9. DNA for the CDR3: TGTGCCTGGCTCCCCGGGACAGCCGATGAAAAACTGTTTTTT. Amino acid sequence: CAWLPGTADEKLFF.

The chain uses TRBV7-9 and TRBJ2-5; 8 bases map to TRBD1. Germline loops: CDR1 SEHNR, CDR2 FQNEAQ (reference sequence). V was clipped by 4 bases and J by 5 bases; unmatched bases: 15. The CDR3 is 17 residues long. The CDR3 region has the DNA TGTGCCAGCAGCTCTTTCTCCGACCGGGACAGGCAGGAGACCCAGTACTTC. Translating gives CASSSFSDRDRQETQYF.

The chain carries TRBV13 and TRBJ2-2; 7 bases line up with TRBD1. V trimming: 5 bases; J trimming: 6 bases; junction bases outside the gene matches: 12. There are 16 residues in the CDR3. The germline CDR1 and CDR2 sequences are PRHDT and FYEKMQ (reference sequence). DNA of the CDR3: TGTGCCAGCAGCACGACAGGGAAGGGAAAGCCCGGGGAGCTGTTTTTT. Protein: CASSTTGKGKPGELFF.

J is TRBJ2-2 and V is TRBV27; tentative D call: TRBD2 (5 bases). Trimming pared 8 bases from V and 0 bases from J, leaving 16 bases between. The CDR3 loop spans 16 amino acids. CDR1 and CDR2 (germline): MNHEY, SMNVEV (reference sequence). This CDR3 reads CASGQRYTTNTGELFF. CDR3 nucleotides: TGTGCCAGCGGGCAGCGGTACACCACGAACACCGGGGAGCTGTTTTTT.

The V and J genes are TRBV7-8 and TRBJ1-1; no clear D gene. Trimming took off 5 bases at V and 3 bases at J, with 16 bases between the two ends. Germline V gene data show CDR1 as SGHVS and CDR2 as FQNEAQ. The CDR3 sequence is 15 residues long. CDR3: CASSPETYRDTEAFF. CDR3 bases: TGTGCCAGCAGCCCTGAGACATATCGAGACACTGAAGCTTTCTTT.

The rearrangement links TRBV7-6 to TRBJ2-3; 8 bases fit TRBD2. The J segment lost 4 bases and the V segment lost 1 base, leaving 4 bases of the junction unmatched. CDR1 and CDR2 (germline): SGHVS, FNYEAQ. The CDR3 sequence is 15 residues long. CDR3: CASSLERERADTQYF. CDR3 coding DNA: TGTGCCAGCAGCTTAGAGCGGGAGAGGGCAGATACGCAGTATTTT.

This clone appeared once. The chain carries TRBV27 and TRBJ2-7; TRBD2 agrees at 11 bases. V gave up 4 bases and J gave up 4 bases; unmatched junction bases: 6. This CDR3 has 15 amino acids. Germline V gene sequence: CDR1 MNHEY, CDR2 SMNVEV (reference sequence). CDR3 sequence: CASSWAGLAVYEQYF. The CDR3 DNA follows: TGTGCCAGCAGTTGGGCGGGACTAGCGGTTTACGAGCAGTACTTC.

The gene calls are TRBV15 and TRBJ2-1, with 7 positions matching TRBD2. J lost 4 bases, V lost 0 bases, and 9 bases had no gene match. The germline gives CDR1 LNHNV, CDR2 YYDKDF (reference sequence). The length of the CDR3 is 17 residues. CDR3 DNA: TGTGCCACCAGCAGAGATCTGGGTAGCGGGTCGTACAATGAGCAGTTCTTC. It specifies CATSRDLGSGSYNEQFF.

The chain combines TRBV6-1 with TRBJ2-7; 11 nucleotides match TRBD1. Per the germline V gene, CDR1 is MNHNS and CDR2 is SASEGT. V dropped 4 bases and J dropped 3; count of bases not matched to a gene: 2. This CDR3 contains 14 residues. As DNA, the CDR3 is TGTGCCAGCAGTGCCGGGACAGGGGGCTACGAGCAGTACTTC. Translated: CASSAGTGGYEQYF.

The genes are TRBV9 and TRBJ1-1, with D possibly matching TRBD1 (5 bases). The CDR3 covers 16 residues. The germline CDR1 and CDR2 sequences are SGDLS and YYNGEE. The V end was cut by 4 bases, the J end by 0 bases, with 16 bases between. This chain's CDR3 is CASSPHTPGVNTEAFF. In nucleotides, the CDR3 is TGTGCCAGCAGCCCGCATACTCCGGGGGTGAACACTGAAGCTTTCTTT. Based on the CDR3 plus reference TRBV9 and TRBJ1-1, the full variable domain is DSGVTQTPKHLITATGQRVTLRCSPRSGDLSVYWYQQSLDQGLQFLIQYYNGEERAKGNILERFSAQQFPDLHSELNLSSLELGDSALYFCASSPHTPGVNTEAFFGQGTRLTVV.

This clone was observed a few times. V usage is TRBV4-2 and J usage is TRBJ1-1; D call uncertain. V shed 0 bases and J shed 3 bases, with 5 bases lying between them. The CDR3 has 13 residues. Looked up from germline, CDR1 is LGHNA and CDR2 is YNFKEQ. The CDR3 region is CASSQDQDTEAFF. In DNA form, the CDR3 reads TGTGCCAGCAGCCAAGATCAGGACACTGAAGCTTTCTTT.

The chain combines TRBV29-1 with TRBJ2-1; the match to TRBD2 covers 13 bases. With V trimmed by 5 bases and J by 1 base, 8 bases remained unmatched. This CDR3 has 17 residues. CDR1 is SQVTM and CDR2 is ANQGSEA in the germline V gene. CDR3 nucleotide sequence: TGCAGCGTTTTAGTGGGACTAGCGGGACGATCCTACAATGAGCAGTTCTTC. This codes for CSVLVGLAGRSYNEQFF.

As DNA, the CDR3 is TGCGCCAGCAGCCAATTGACTAGCGCTAACACCGGGGAGCTGTTTTTT. It codes for CASSQLTSANTGELFF. This rearrangement joins TRBV4-1 to TRBJ2-2; the match to TRBD2 covers 8 bases. Germline V lookup: CDR1 MGHRA, CDR2 YSYEKL. V was pared by 2 bases and J by 2 bases, with 4 bases of the junction left unmatched. This CDR3 contains 16 residues.

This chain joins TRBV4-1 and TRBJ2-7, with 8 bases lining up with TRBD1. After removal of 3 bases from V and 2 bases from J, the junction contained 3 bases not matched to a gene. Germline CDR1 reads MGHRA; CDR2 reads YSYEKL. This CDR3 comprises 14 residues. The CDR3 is CASSHRTGPYEQYF. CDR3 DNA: TGCGCCAGCAGCCATAGGACAGGGCCCTACGAGCAGTACTTC.

CDR3 nucleotide sequence: TGTGCCACCAGCAGAGTTATACCGGTCTACAATGAGCAGTTCTTC. It encodes CATSRVIPVYNEQFF. The chain combines TRBV15 with TRBJ2-1; D not resolved. Germline V gene lookup returns CDR1 LNHNV and CDR2 YYDKDF (reference sequence). The CDR3 has 15 residues. Between the trimmed V and J ends, which lost 1 base and 3 bases, there was a span of 10 bases. The variable domain in full, completed from reference TRBV15 and TRBJ2-1, reads DAMVIQNPRYQVTQFGKPVTLSCSQTLNHNVMYWYQQKSSQAPKLLFHYYDKDFNNEADTPDNFQSRRPNTSFCFLDIRSPGLGDTAMYLCATSRVIPVYNEQFFGPGTRLTVL.

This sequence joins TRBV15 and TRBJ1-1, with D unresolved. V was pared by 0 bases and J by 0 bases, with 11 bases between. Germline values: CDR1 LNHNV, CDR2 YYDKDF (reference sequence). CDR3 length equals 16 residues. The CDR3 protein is CATSREGAAMNTEAFF. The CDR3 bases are TGTGCCACCAGCAGAGAGGGAGCCGCTATGAACACTGAAGCTTTCTTT.

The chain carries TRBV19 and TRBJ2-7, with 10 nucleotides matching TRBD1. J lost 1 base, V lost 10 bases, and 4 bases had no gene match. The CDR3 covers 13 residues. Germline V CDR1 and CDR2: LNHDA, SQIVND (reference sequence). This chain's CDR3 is CATGTGVSYEQYF. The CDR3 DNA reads TGTGCCACCGGGACAGGGGTTTCCTACGAGCAGTACTTC.

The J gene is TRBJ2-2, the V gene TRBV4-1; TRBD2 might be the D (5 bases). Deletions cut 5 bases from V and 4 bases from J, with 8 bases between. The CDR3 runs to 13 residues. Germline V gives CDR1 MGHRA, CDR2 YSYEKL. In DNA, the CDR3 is TGCGCCAGCAGCGAGAGGGTCACCGGGGAGCTGTTTTTT. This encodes CASSERVTGELFF.

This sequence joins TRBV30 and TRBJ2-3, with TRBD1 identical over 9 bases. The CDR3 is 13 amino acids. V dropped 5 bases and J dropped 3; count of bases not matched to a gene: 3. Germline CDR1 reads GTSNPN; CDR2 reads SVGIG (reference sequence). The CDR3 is CAWDRGGTDTQYF. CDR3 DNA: TGTGCCTGGGACAGGGGGGGGACAGATACGCAGTATTTT. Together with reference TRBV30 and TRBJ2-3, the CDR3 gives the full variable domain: SQTIHQWPATLVQPVGSPLSLECTVEGTSNPNLYWYRQAAGRGLQLLFYSVGIGQISSEVPQNLSASRPQDRQFILSSKKLLLSDSGFYLCAWDRGGTDTQYFGPGTRLTVL.

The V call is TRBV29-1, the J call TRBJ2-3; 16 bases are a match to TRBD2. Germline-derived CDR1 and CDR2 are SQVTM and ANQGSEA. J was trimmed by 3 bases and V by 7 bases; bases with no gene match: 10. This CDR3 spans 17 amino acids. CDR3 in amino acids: CSDLGGLAGGPTDTQYF. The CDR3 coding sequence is TGCAGCGACCTCGGGGGACTAGCGGGAGGGCCTACAGATACGCAGTATTTT.

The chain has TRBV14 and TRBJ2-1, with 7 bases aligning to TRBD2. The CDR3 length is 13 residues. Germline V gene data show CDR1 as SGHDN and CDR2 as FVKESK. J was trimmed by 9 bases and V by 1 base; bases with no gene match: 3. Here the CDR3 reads CASSQGRGTEQFF. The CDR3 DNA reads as TGTGCCAGCAGCCAAGGGCGGGGGACTGAGCAGTTCTTC.

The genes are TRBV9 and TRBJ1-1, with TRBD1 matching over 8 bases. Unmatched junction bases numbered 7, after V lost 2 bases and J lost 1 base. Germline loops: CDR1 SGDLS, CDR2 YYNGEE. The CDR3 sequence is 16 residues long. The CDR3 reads CASSVRTGLENTEAFF. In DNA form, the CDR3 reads TGTGCCAGCAGCGTGAGGACAGGGCTTGAGAACACTGAAGCTTTCTTT.

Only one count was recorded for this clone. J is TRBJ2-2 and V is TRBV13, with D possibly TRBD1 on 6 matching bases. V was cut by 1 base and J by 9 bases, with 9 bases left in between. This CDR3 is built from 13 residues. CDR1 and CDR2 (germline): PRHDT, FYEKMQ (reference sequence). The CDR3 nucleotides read TGTGCCAGCAGCTTAGCCAGGGGTCGGGAGCTGTTTTTT. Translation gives CASSLARGRELFF.

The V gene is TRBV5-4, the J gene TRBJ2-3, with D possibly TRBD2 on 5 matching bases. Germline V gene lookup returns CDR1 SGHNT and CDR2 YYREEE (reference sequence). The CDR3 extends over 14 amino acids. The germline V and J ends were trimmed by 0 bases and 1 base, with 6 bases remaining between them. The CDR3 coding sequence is TGTGCCAGCAGCTTGGGGACTGGCACAGATACGCAGTATTTT. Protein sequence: CASSLGTGTDTQYF. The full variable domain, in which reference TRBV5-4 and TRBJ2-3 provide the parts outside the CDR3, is ETGVTQSPTHLIKTRGQQVTLRCSSQSGHNTVSWYQQALGQGPQFIFQYYREEENGRGNFPPRFSGLQFPNYSSELNVNALELDDSALYLCASSLGTGTDTQYFGPGTRLTVL.

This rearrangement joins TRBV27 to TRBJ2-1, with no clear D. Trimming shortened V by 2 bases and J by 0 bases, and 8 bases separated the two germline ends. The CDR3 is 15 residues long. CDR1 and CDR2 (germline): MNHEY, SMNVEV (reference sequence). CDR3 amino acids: CASSLVASSYNEQFF. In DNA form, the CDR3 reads TGTGCCAGCAGTTTAGTAGCTAGCTCCTACAATGAGCAGTTCTTC.